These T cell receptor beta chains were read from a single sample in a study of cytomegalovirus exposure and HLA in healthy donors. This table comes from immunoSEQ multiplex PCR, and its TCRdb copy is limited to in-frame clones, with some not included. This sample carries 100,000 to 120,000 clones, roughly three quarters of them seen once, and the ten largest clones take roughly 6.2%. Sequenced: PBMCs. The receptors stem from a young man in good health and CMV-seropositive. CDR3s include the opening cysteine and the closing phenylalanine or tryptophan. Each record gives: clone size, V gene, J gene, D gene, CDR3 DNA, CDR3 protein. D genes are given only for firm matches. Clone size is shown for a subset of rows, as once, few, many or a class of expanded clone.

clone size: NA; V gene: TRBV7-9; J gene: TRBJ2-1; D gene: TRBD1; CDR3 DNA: TGTGCCAGCAGCTCCACTGACAGGGGCAATGAGCAGTTCTTC; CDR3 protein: CASSSTDRGNEQFF
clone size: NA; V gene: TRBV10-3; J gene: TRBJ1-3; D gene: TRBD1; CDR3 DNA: TGTGCCAGCAGGGACAGATTCTCTGGAAACACCATATATTTT; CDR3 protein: CASRDRFSGNTIYF
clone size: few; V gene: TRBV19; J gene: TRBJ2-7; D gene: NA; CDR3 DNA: TGTGCCAGGACCCCGCGGTGGGAGCAGTACTTC; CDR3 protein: CARTPRWEQYF
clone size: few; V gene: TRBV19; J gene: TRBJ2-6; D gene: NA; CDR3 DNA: TGTGCCAGTAGTACGAGCGGAGGTGGCAACGTCCTGACTTTC; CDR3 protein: CASSTSGGGNVLTF
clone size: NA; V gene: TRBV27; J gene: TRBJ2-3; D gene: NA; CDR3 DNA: TGTGCCAGCGCTAAGCAGGGCACAGATACGCAGTATTTT; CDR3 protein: CASAKQGTDTQYF
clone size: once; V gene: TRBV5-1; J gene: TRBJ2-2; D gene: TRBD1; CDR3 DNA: TGCGCCAGCAGCCTGAATACAGGGGGAGGCGGGGAGCTGTTTTTT; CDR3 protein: CASSLNTGGGGELFF
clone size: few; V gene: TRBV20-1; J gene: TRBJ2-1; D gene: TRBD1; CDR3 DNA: TGCAGTGCACGGACAGGGGGTGAGCAGTTCTTC; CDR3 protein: CSARTGGEQFF
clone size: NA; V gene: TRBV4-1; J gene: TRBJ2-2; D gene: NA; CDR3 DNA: TGCGCCAGCAGCCAAGACTTACCGGGGGTCACCGGGGAGCTGTTTTTT; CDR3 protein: CASSQDLPGVTGELFF
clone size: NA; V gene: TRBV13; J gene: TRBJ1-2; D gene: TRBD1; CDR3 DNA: TGTGCCAGCAGCTCTGGGACAGAGAACTATGGCTACACCTTC; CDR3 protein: CASSSGTENYGYTF
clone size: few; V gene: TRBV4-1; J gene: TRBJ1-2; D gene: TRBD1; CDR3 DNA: TGCGCCAGCAGCCAGTTGGACAGGGACGCTGACGGCTACACCTTC; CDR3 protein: CASSQLDRDADGYTF
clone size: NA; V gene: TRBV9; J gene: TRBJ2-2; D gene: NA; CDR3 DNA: TGTGCCAGCAGGTTGGGACTCAATACCGGGGAGCTGTTTTTT; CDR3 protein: CASRLGLNTGELFF
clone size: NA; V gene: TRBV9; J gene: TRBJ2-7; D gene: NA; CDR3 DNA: TGTGCCAGCAGCGTAGGGGGGCAAAGGTACGAGCAGTACTTC; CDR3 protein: CASSVGGQRYEQYF
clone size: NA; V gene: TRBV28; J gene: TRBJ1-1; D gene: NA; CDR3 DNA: TGTGCCAGCAGTTGGCGGGCCACTGAAGCTTTCTTT; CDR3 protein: CASSWRATEAFF
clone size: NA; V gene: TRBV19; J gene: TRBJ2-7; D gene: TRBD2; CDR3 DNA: TGTGCCAGTAGTATCTGGGGCGGGGGGCCCTACGAGCAGTACTTC; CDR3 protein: CASSIWGGGPYEQYF
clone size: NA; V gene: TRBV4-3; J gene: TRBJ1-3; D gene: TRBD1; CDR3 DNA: TGCGCCAGCAGCCAAGGATTGGGACAGCTTAAAAATGGAAACACCATATATTTT; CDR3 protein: CASSQGLGQLKNGNTIYF
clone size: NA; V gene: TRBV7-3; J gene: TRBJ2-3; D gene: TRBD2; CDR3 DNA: TGTGCCAGCAGCCCCCTAGCGGGGGGGACCATGAATACGCAGTATTTT; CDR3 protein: CASSPLAGGTMNTQYF
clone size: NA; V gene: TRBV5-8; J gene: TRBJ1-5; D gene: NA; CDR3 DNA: TGTGCCAGCAGCTTGGAACGAGGGGGATTCAATCAGCCCCAGCATTTT; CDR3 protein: CASSLERGGFNQPQHF
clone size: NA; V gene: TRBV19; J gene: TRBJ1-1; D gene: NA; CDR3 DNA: TGTGCCAGTAGTATGGGGGGTTTGACTGAAGCTTTCTTT; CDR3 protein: CASSMGGLTEAFF
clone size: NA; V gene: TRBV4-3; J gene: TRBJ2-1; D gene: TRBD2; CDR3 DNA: TGCGCCAGCAGCCAAGATGTACGGGGGGGTTACAATGAGCAGTTCTTC; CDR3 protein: CASSQDVRGGYNEQFF
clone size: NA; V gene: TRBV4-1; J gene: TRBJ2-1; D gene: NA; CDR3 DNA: TGCGCCAGCAGCCAAGATAAGGACAGCAATGAGCAGTTCTTC; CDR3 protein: CASSQDKDSNEQFF
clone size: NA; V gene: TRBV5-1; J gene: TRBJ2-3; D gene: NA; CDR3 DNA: TGCGCCAGCAGTAGAGGGGACTTCACAGATACGCAGTATTTT; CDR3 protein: CASSRGDFTDTQYF
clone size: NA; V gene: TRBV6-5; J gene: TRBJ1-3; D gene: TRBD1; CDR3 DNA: TGTGCCAGCAGTCAGATGGACAGGGGGCGCACCATATATTTT; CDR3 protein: CASSQMDRGRTIYF
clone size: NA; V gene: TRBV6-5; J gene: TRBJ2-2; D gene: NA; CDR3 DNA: TGTGCCAGCAGTTTATTCTCCACCGGGGAGCTGTTTTTT; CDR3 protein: CASSLFSTGELFF
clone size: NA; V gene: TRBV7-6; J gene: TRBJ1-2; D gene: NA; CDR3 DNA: TGTGCCAGCGGGCAGGGGCTAAACTATGGCTACACCTTC; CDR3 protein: CASGQGLNYGYTF
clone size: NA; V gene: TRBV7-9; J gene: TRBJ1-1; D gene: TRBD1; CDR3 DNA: TGTGCCAGCAGCTTGGCTATGACAGGGAAGAACACTGAAGCTTTCTTT; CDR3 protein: CASSLAMTGKNTEAFF
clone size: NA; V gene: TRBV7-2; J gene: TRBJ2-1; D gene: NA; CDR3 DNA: TGTGCCAGCAGCTCCCTAGGGGGGGGCTACAATGAGCAGTTCTTC; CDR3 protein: CASSSLGGGYNEQFF
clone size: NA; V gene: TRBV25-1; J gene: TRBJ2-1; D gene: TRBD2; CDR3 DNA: TGTGCCAGCAGTGAATCCGAGCGGGGTAAGAATGAGCAGTTCTTC; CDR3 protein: CASSESERGKNEQFF
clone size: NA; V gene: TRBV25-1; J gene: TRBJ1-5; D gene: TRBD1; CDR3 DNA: TGTGCCAGCTCTGACAGGGATAATCAGCCCCAGCATTTT; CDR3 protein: CASSDRDNQPQHF
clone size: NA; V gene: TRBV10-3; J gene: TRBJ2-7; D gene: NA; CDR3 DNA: TGTGCCATCAGTGCAGGGGCGGCCTCCTACGAGCAGTACTTC; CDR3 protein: CAISAGAASYEQYF
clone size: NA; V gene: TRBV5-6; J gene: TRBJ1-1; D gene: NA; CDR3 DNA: TGTGCCAGCACGGGGAACACTGAAGCTTTCTTT; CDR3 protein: CASTGNTEAFF
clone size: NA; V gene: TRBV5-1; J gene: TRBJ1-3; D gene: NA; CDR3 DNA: TGCGCCAGCAGCTCTGGACAGCATCGTCCCATCTCTGGAAACACCATATATTTT; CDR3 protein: CASSSGQHRPISGNTIYF
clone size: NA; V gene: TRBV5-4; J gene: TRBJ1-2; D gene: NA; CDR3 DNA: TGTGCCAGCAGCCCCTCCCTCTCGCCGGTTAACTATGGCTACACCTTC; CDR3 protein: CASSPSLSPVNYGYTF
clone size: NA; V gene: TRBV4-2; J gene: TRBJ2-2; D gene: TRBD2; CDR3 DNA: TGTGCCAGCAGCCCTCCCAGAGCGGGGGCTAAGGCCGGGGAGCTGTTTTTT; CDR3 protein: CASSPPRAGAKAGELFF
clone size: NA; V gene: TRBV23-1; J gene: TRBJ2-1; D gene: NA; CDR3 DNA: TGCGCCAGCAGTCAATCGGTAGAGAATGAGCAGTTCTTC; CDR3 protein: CASSQSVENEQFF
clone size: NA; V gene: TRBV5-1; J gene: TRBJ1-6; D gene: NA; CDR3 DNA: TGCGCCAGCAGCTTGGAGACAGCTGGTAATTCACCCCTCCACTTT; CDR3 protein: CASSLETAGNSPLHF
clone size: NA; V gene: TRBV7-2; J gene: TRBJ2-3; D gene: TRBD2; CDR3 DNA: TGTGCCAGCAGCTTATCCTCGGGGGGGGGCACAGATACGCAGTATTTT; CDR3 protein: CASSLSSGGGTDTQYF
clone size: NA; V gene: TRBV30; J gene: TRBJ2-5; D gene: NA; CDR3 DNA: TGTGCCTGGGGCCATGGGGCCCCGGAGACCCAGTACTTC; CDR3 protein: CAWGHGAPETQYF
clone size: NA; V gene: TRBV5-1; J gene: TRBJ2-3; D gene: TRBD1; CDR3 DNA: TGCGCCAGCAGCTTGGTGGGGCGGGACAGGGAAGGAACGGCGCAGTATTTT; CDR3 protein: CASSLVGRDREGTAQYF
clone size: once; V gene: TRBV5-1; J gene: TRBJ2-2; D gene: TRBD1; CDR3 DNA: TGCGCCAGCAGCTTGTTCGGGACAGTTGACACCGGGGAGCTGTTTTTT; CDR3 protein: CASSLFGTVDTGELFF
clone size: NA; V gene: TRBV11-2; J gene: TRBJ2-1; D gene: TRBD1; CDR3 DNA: TGTGCCAGCAGCGGCACTGGACAGGGGGGAGTTAGTGAGCAGTTCTTC; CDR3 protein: CASSGTGQGGVSEQFF
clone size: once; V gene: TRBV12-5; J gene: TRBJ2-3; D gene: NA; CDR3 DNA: TGTGCTAGTGGTTTGGTCCGTTCAGGGGTCCGCGCAGATACGCAGTATTTT; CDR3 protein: CASGLVRSGVRADTQYF
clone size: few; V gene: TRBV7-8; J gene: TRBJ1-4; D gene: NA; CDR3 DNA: TGTGCCAGCAGCCAAACCGGCCAAGAGATAGCGGAAAAACTGTTTTTT; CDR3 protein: CASSQTGQEIAEKLFF